This is a list of T cell receptor beta chains from one sample in a study of blood T cell repertoires in COVID-19. TCRdb's copy holds only in-frame clones and misses some; the assay was immunoSEQ multiplex PCR. The sample lists about 290,000 clones; approximately 86% were seen once. The sequencing sample was made of peripheral blood. Receptor source: a woman between 50 and 59 years old with active or convalescent COVID-19. Both conserved end residues are part of each CDR3.

TRBJ2-2	TRBV30	CAWSVLSGMNTGELFF
TRBJ1-5	TRBV6-5	CASSSQRYQPQHF
TRBJ1-1	TRBV20-1	CSASRREAGAFF
TRBJ2-1	TRBV23-1	CASSQPPRQGALNNEQFF
TRBJ1-1	TRBV6-5	CASRSGTDTEAFF
TRBJ2-5	TRBV21-1	CASSSSGTVHPETQYF
TRBJ2-3	TRBV10-3	CAIWTSLSTDTQYF
TRBJ2-1	TRBV29-1	CSLARQGQQFF
TRBJ2-3	TRBV5-1	CASGQGASTDTQYF
TRBJ2-7	TRBV4-1	CASSHSTGNYEQYF
TRBJ1-2	TRBV28	CASSIPGTANYGYTF